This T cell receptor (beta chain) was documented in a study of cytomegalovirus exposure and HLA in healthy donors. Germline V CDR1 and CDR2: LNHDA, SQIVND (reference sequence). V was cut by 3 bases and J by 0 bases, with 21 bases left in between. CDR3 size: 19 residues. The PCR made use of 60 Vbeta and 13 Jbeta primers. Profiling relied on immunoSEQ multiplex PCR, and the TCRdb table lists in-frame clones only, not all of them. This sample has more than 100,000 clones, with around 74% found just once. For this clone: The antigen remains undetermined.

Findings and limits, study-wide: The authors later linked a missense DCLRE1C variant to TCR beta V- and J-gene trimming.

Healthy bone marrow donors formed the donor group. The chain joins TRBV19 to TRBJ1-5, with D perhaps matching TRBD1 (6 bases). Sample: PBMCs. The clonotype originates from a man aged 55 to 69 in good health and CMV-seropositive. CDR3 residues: CASSIPPWGGESSNQPQHF. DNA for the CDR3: TGTGCCAGTAGTATTCCCCCCTGGGGGGGCGAAAGTAGCAATCAGCCCCAGCATTTT.